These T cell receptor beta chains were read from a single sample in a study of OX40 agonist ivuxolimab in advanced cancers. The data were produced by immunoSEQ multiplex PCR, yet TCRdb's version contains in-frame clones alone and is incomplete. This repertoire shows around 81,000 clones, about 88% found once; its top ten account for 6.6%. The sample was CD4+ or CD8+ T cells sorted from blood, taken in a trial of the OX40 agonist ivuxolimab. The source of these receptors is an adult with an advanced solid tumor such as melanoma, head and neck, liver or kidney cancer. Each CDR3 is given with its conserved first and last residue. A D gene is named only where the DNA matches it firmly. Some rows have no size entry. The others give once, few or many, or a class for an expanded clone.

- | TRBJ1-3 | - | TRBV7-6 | TGTGCCAGCAGCTTAGCGCAGGGAAACACCATATATTTT | CASSLAQGNTIYF
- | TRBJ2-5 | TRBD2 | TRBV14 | TGTGCCAGCAGCCAAGACTGGCTAGCGGGGGAAGAGACCCAGTACTTC | CASSQDWLAGEETQYF
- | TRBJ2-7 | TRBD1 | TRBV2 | TGTGCCAGCAGTTTGGGGACAGGGCCCTACGAGCAGTACTTC | CASSLGTGPYEQYF
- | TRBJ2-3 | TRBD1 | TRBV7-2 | TGTGCCAGCAGCCCGAGACAGGGGAGACGGGATACGCAGTATTTT | CASSPRQGRRDTQYF
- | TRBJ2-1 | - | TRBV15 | TGTGCCACCAGCAGAGTGGACGGGAAAACGTTGAGCTCCTACAATGAGCAGTTCTTC | CATSRVDGKTLSSYNEQFF
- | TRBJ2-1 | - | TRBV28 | TGTGCCAGCAGTCCATCTACAGGTTTCGGTGAGCAGTTCTTC | CASSPSTGFGEQFF
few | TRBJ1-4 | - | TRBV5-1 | TGCGCCAGCACCCGAGAGGGGAGAGGGACTAATGAAAAACTGTTTTTT | CASTREGRGTNEKLFF
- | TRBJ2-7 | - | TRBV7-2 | TGTGCCAGCAGCCCGACAGGGACAGCGGGTAACTACGAGCAGTACTTC | CASSPTGTAGNYEQYF
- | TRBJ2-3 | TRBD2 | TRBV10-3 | TGTGCCATCGGAAGCGGGAGGGGGGCAGATACGCAGTATTTT | CAIGSGRGADTQYF
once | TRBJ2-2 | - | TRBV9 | TGTGCCAGCAGCCCGGCGGGGGCGGGCACCGGGGAGCTGTTTTTT | CASSPAGAGTGELFF
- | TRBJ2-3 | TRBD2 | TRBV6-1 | TGTGCCAGCAGTGATCCGGGACTAGCGGGGACGGCCGAGGAAGATACGCAGTATTTT | CASSDPGLAGTAEEDTQYF
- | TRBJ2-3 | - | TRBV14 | TGTGCCAGCAGCCAAGGTGTTCCAGATACGCAGTATTTT | CASSQGVPDTQYF
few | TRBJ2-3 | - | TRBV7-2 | TGTGCCAGCAGCCTCGGATCAAGGGGGGGCACAGATACGCAGTATTTT | CASSLGSRGGTDTQYF
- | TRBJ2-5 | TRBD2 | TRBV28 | TGTGCCAGCAGTGGGGGGGGTGCACAAGAGACCCAGTACTTC | CASSGGGAQETQYF
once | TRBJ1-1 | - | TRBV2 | TGTGCCAGCAGTGCCGATCAGTTGAACACTGAAGCTTTCTTT | CASSADQLNTEAFF
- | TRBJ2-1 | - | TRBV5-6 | TGTGCCAGCGGCCAGGAGCCGCCCGCCTACAATGAGCAGTTCTTC | CASGQEPPAYNEQFF
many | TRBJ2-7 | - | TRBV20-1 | TGCAGCACACGAGGTTCCTACGAGCAGTACTTC | CSTRGSYEQYF
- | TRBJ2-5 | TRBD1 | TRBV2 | TGTGCCAGCAACCAGACAGGGGCGCGGGCAGAGACCCAGTACTTC | CASNQTGARAETQYF
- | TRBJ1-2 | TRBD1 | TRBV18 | TGTGCCAGCTCACCACGGGGACAGGGGGACTATGGCTACACCTTC | CASSPRGQGDYGYTF
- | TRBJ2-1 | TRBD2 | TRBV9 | TGTGCCAGCAGCGTAGGGGGCGGGAGGGCCCTCGATGAGCAGTTCTTC | CASSVGGGRALDEQFF
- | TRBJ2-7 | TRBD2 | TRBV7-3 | TGTGCCAGCAGCCCCCAATTTCATAGGACTAGCCCCTACGAGCAGTACTTC | CASSPQFHRTSPYEQYF
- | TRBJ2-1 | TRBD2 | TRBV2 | TGTGCCAGCAGCAAGGGGACTAGCGGACCATACAATGAGCAGTTCTTC | CASSKGTSGPYNEQFF
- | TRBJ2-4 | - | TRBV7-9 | TGTGCCAGCAGCTTTGAGCAAGCCAAAAACATTCAGTACTTC | CASSFEQAKNIQYF
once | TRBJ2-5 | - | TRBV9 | TGTGCCAGCAGTGCCAGCCAAGAGACCCAGTACTTC | CASSASQETQYF
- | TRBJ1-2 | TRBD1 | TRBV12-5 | TGTGCTAGTGGTTTGGGGGACAGCTTCTATGGCTACACCTTC | CASGLGDSFYGYTF
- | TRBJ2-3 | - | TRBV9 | TGTGCCAGCAGCGTAGGGACAGTGATTACTGGAGATACGCAGTATTTT | CASSVGTVITGDTQYF
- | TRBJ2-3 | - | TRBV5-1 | TGCGCCAGCAGGTGGGCAACTAGCACAGATACGCAGTATTTT | CASRWATSTDTQYF
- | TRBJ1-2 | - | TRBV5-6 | TGTGCCAGCAGCTTGATACTTGGAAACTATGGCTACACCTTC | CASSLILGNYGYTF
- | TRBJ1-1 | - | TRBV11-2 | TGTGCCAGCAGCTTAGATCGGGGGAAGACTGAAGCTTTCTTT | CASSLDRGKTEAFF
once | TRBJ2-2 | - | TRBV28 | TGTGCCAGCAGGTCAGGGGATTACGGCACCGGGGAGCTGTTTTTT | CASRSGDYGTGELFF
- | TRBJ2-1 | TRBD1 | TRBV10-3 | TGTGCCATCAGCCCGGGACAGGGGGCTTACAATGAGCAGTTCTTC | CAISPGQGAYNEQFF
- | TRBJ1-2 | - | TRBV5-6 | TGTGCCAGCAGCTTCACTCCCACCGGGCGAGATGGCTACACCTTC | CASSFTPTGRDGYTF
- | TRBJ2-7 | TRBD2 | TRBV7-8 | TGTGCCAGCAGCTTAGGGCTAGCGGGTACGTACGAGCAGTACTTC | CASSLGLAGTYEQYF
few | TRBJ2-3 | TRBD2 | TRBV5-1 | TGCGCCAGCAGCTTGGTGACTAGCGGGGGGGGCACAGATACGCAGTATTTT | CASSLVTSGGGTDTQYF
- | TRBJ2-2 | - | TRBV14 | TGTGCCAGCAGCTTGCAGGGGAACACCGGGGAGCTGTTTTTT | CASSLQGNTGELFF
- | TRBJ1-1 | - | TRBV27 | TGTGCCAGCAGTTTAGGGGGTCCTTACACTGAAGCTTTCTTT | CASSLGGPYTEAFF
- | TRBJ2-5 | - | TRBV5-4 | TGTGCCAGCAGTGTAGGGGCCTGGGAGACCCAGTACTTC | CASSVGAWETQYF
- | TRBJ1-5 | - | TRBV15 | TGTGCCACCAGCAGGGGGGGTACAGGGACTGACAATCAGCCCCAGCATTTT | CATSRGGTGTDNQPQHF
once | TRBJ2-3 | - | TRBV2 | TGTGCCAGTGGTCGACAAACAGGGAGGACAGATACGCAGTATTTT | CASGRQTGRTDTQYF
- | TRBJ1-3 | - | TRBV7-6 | TGTGCCAGCAGCCCGGGACGCTCAAACACCATATATTTT | CASSPGRSNTIYF
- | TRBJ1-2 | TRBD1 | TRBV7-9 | TGTGCCAGCAGCTTACCCAAGCGACAGGGATATGGCTACACCTTC | CASSLPKRQGYGYTF
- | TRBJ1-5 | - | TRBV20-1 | TGCAGTGCTAGCATTTGGCCATCAATGCATTTT | CSASIWPSMHF
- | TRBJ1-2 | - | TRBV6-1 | TGTGCCAGCCTTGAAAAGGCTACTAACTATGGCTACACCTTC | CASLEKATNYGYTF
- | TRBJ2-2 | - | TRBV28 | TGTGCCAGCCTGAGGCCCTGGACGTCCGGCGGGGAGCTGTTTTTT | CASLRPWTSGGELFF